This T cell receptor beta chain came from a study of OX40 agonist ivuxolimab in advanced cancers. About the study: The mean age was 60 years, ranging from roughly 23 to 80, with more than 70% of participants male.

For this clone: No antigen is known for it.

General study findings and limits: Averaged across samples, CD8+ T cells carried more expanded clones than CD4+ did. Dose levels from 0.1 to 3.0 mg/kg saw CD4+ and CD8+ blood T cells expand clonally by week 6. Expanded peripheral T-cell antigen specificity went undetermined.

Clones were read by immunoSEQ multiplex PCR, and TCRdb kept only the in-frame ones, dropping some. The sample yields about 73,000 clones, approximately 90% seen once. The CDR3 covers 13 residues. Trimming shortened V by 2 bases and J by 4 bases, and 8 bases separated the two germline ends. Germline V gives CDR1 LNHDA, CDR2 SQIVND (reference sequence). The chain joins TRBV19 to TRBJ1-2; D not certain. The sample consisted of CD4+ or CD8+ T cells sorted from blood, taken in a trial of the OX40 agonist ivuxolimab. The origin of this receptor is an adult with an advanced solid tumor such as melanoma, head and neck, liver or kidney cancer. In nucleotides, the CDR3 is TGTGCCAGTAGTATACGAGAATCCTATGGCTACACCTTC. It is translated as CASSIRESYGYTF.